This T cell receptor beta chain originates from a study of glioma-infiltrating T cells after dendritic cell vaccination. Study at large: Patients received three intradermal dendritic cell vaccine injections at biweekly intervals.

Time point described: after dendritic cell vaccination, including at tumor progression/relapse. Selection required adequate fresh-frozen tumor tissue plus more than two years' survival data. Only one count was recorded for this clone. Other DNA sequences in this sample translate to the same CDR3. Input was approximately 2.1 ug genomic DNA, or all available if less. TCRdb keeps only in-frame clones here, not all; method: immunoSEQ multiplex PCR. Here the sample spans over 75,000 clones, about 81% being singletons. The input for sequencing was blood, taken after dendritic cell vaccination. The clonotype comes from a human donor with glioblastoma.

The CDR3: CASSEAGTGGTEAFF. CDR3 bases: TGTGCCAGCAGTGAGGCCGGGACAGGGGGCACTGAAGCTTTCTTT. V and J are TRBV6-1 and TRBJ1-1, with 11 bases matching TRBD1. The CDR3 loop spans 15 amino acids. Germline CDR1 reads MNHNS; CDR2 reads SASEGT. V dropped 3 bases and J dropped 4; count of bases not matched to a gene: 4.